Listed below are T cell receptor beta chains from one sample, sequenced in a study of shared clonotypes between healthy human individuals. Measured with immunoSEQ multiplex PCR; TCRdb has only the in-frame clones, and not every one. This sample has roughly 2.5 million clones, with roughly nine tenths found just once. The sample was naive CD4+ T cells sorted from blood. These receptors came from a man younger than 35 in good health. The CDR3 runs from the conserved cysteine through the conserved F or W. Each record gives: clone size, J gene, D gene, V gene, CDR3 protein, CDR3 DNA. A D gene is named only where the DNA matches it firmly. Clone sizes are given selectively: once, few, many, or a class where the clone is expanded.

-,TRBJ2-3,-,TRBV4-1,CASRWGLGISDTQYF,TGCGCCAGCAGATGGGGGCTAGGAATTTCAGATACGCAGTATTTT
-,TRBJ2-1,TRBD2,TRBV5-1,CASSLEASGSFYNEQFF,TGCGCCAGCAGCTTGGAGGCTAGCGGGAGTTTCTACAATGAGCAGTTCTTC
-,TRBJ2-7,TRBD2,TRBV4-3,CASSRGLATSGTYEQYF,TGCGCCAGCAGCCGAGGACTTGCTACTAGCGGGACCTACGAGCAGTACTTC
-,TRBJ1-1,-,TRBV5-1,CASSITGANTEAFF,TGCGCCAGCAGCATTACAGGAGCGAACACTGAAGCTTTCTTT
-,TRBJ1-1,-,TRBV6-6,CASSYSTLPNTEAFF,TGTGCCAGCAGTTACTCGACCCTGCCGAACACTGAAGCTTTCTTT
-,TRBJ2-7,TRBD1,TRBV11-1,CASSPRGTGDEQYF,TGTGCCAGCAGCCCCCGGGGGACAGGGGACGAGCAGTACTTC
few,TRBJ1-5,TRBD1,TRBV6-6,CASSPQGAANQPQHF,TGTGCCAGCAGCCCACAGGGGGCGGCTAATCAGCCCCAGCATTTT
-,TRBJ1-3,-,TRBV9,CASSTQMAGGNTIYF,TGTGCCAGCAGCACCCAGATGGCCGGCGGAAACACCATATATTTT
-,TRBJ1-3,-,TRBV19,CASSTMTGNTIYF,TGTGCCAGTAGTACAATGACAGGAAACACCATATATTTT
-,TRBJ2-7,-,TRBV4-1,CASSHYPQGYEQYF,TGCGCCAGCAGCCATTATCCACAGGGCTACGAGCAGTACTTC
-,TRBJ2-3,-,TRBV9,CASSRALLDTQYF,TGTGCCAGCAGCCGTGCACTTCTAGATACGCAGTATTTT
-,TRBJ2-3,TRBD1,TRBV7-9,CASSSDRGQTDTQYF,TGTGCCAGCAGCTCGGACAGGGGGCAAACAGATACGCAGTATTTT
-,TRBJ2-1,-,TRBV6-1,CASSEGGARSYNEQFF,TGTGCCAGCAGTGAAGGGGGGGCGCGCTCCTACAATGAGCAGTTCTTC
-,TRBJ2-2,-,TRBV10-3,CAIRGTGELFF,TGTGCCATCAGAGGCACCGGGGAGCTGTTTTTT
-,TRBJ1-5,-,TRBV11-2,CASSLGYGNQPQHF,TGTGCCAGCAGCTTAGGCTACGGGAATCAGCCCCAGCATTTT
-,TRBJ1-5,TRBD1,TRBV11-3,CASSPTGVNQPQHF,TGTGCCAGCAGTCCGACAGGGGTCAATCAGCCCCAGCATTTT
-,TRBJ2-3,-,TRBV11-3,CASSLEHTDTQYF,TGTGCCAGCAGCTTAGAACACACAGATACGCAGTATTTT
-,TRBJ2-5,-,TRBV19,CASSKLSVGQETQYF,TGTGCCAGTAGTAAACTTAGCGTCGGGCAAGAGACCCAGTACTTC
-,TRBJ1-2,-,TRBV15,CATSRERIEDILSYGYTF,TGTGCCACCAGCAGAGAAAGGATAGAGGACATTTTAAGCTATGGCTACACCTTC
-,TRBJ2-5,TRBD2,TRBV11-2,CASSSGTKRETQYF,TGTGCCAGCAGCTCCGGGACTAAGCGGGAGACCCAGTACTTC
-,TRBJ2-7,-,TRBV5-1,CASSPRASSGYEQYF,TGCGCCAGCAGCCCCCGGGCCTCCTCGGGGTACGAGCAGTACTTC
-,TRBJ2-1,TRBD1,TRBV28,CASRTSHRDSSYNEQFF,TGTGCCAGCAGGACCTCCCACCGGGACAGCTCCTACAATGAGCAGTTCTTC
-,TRBJ2-5,TRBD2,TRBV7-2,CASSLGYSGSGEETQYF,TGTGCCAGCAGCTTAGGCTATAGCGGGAGTGGGGAAGAGACCCAGTACTTC
-,TRBJ2-2,TRBD2,TRBV27,CASSLGVWGAGDTGELFF,TGTGCCAGCAGTTTAGGGGTCTGGGGAGCGGGAGACACCGGGGAGCTGTTTTTT
-,TRBJ2-1,TRBD1,TRBV6-6,CASSRTGGSYNEQFF,TGTGCCAGCAGTCGAACAGGGGGTTCCTACAATGAGCAGTTCTTC
-,TRBJ2-7,-,TRBV5-1,CASSYPGAREQYF,TGCGCCAGCAGTTATCCCGGGGCGCGGGAGCAGTACTTC
-,TRBJ2-1,-,TRBV9,CASSVATPNPYNEQFF,TGTGCCAGCAGCGTAGCGACACCGAACCCATACAATGAGCAGTTCTTC
-,TRBJ1-6,-,TRBV7-8,CASSLGGENSPLHF,TGTGCCAGCAGCTTAGGGGGGGAGAATTCACCCCTCCACTTT
-,TRBJ1-5,-,TRBV7-2,CATNGGQPNQPQHF,TGTGCCACCAATGGGGGACAACCAAATCAGCCCCAGCATTTT
once,TRBJ1-1,TRBD1,TRBV11-2,CASSLAFLKQGYTEAFF,TGTGCCAGCAGCTTAGCCTTCCTGAAACAGGGGTACACTGAAGCTTTCTTT
-,TRBJ2-3,TRBD2,TRBV11-2,CASSWRGAGTDTQYF,TGTGCCAGCAGCTGGCGGGGGGCGGGCACAGATACGCAGTATTTT
-,TRBJ1-5,-,TRBV28,CASSFRGGQPQHF,TGTGCCAGCAGTTTTCGGGGCGGTCAGCCCCAGCATTTT
once,TRBJ2-3,TRBD2,TRBV5-1,CASSPVGGRSTDTQYF,TGCGCCAGCAGCCCGGTTGGCGGGAGATCCACAGATACGCAGTATTTT
-,TRBJ1-3,-,TRBV5-6,CASSLNGLGNTIYF,TGTGCCAGCAGCTTGAACGGCCTGGGAAACACCATATATTTT
once,TRBJ2-7,-,TRBV27,CASSQLSAGESYEQYF,TGTGCCAGCAGCCAGCTCTCGGCAGGGGAATCCTACGAGCAGTACTTC
-,TRBJ2-3,TRBD1,TRBV7-6,CASSLAQGVGTDTQYF,TGTGCCAGCAGCTTAGCCCAGGGGGTCGGCACAGATACGCAGTATTTT
once,TRBJ2-6,-,TRBV6-5,CASSYVRGGANVLTF,TGTGCCAGCAGTTACGTGAGGGGTGGGGCCAACGTCCTGACTTTC
-,TRBJ2-1,TRBD1,TRBV4-1,CASSSPGQGAKEQFF,TGCGCCAGCAGCTCCCCGGGACAGGGGGCAAAGGAGCAGTTCTTC
once,TRBJ2-1,-,TRBV5-4,CASRSDTSTYNEQFF,TGTGCCAGCAGATCGGACACGAGCACCTACAATGAGCAGTTCTTC
-,TRBJ1-3,TRBD1,TRBV19,CASSAQGAANTIYF,TGTGCCAGTAGTGCACAGGGGGCAGCGAACACCATATATTTT
-,TRBJ2-5,-,TRBV10-3,CAISSGLETQYF,TGTGCCATCAGTAGCGGGTTAGAGACCCAGTACTTC
-,TRBJ1-3,TRBD1,TRBV5-6,CASSSGQRSGNTIYF,TGTGCCAGCAGCTCGGGACAGCGCTCTGGAAACACCATATATTTT
-,TRBJ1-5,TRBD1,TRBV5-6,CASSLGTGLSQPQHF,TGTGCCAGCAGCTTGGGGACAGGGCTGTCTCAGCCCCAGCATTTT
-,TRBJ2-3,-,TRBV9,CASSVGGSGPGDTQYF,TGTGCCAGCAGCGTAGGGGGTAGCGGTCCTGGTGATACGCAGTATTTT
few,TRBJ1-3,-,TRBV7-9,CASSSTEFGNTIYF,TGTGCCAGCAGCTCGACGGAGTTTGGAAACACCATATATTTT
-,TRBJ2-5,-,TRBV5-1,CASSLEGFGAQETQYF,TGCGCCAGCAGCTTGGAGGGGTTCGGGGCCCAAGAGACCCAGTACTTC
-,TRBJ1-5,-,TRBV19,CASLPNSRGNGQPQHF,TGTGCCAGTCTCCCTAATTCCCGGGGGAACGGTCAGCCCCAGCATTTT
-,TRBJ2-1,TRBD1,TRBV11-2,CASSLAVTGGNHEQFF,TGTGCCAGCAGCTTAGCTGTGACAGGGGGCAACCATGAGCAGTTCTTC
-,TRBJ2-7,TRBD1,TRBV19,CASSILGPAWDRPIYEQYF,TGTGCCAGTAGTATACTAGGTCCGGCGTGGGACAGGCCTATCTACGAGCAGTACTTC
-,TRBJ2-5,-,TRBV30,CAWAGAREAQYF,TGTGCCTGGGCGGGGGCCCGAGAGGCCCAGTACTTC
-,TRBJ2-7,-,TRBV11-2,CASSLDPGPYEQYF,TGTGCCAGCAGCCTCGACCCCGGACCCTACGAGCAGTACTTC
-,TRBJ1-1,-,TRBV7-2,CASSVTGNTEAFF,TGTGCCAGCAGCGTTACAGGGAACACTGAAGCTTTCTTT
-,TRBJ1-4,-,TRBV27,CASSLLGTPNEKLFF,TGTGCCAGCAGTTTACTGGGGACACCTAATGAAAAACTGTTTTTT
-,TRBJ2-2,-,TRBV27,CASSLSWAGTGELFF,TGTGCCAGCAGTTTATCGTGGGCGGGGACCGGGGAGCTGTTTTTT
-,TRBJ2-2,TRBD2,TRBV6-6,CASSYWEGGTGELFF,TGTGCCAGCAGTTACTGGGAGGGAGGCACCGGGGAGCTGTTTTTT